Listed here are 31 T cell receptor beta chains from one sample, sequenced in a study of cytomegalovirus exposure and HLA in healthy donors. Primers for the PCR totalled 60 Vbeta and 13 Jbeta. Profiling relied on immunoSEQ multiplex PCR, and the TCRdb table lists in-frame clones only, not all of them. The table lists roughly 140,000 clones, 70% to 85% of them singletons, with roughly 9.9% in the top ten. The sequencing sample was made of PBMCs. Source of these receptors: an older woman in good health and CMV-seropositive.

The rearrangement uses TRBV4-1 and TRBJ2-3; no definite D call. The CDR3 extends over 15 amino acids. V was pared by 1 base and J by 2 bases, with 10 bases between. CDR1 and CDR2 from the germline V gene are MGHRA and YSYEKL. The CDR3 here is CASSQAGQITDTQYF. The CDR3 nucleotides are TGCGCCAGCAGCCAAGCGGGTCAGATCACAGATACGCAGTATTTT.

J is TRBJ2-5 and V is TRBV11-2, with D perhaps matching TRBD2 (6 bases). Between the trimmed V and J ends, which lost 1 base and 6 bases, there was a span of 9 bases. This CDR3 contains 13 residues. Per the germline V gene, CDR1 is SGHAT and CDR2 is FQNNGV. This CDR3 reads CASSLGRDQTQYF. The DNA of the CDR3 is TGTGCCAGCAGCTTAGGGAGGGATCAGACCCAGTACTTC.

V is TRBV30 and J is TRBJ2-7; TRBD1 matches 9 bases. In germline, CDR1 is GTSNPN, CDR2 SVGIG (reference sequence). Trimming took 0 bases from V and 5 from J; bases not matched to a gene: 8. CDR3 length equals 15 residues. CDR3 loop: CAWSVPGTGSDEQYF. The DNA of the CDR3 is TGTGCCTGGAGTGTACCCGGGACAGGGTCGGACGAGCAGTACTTC.

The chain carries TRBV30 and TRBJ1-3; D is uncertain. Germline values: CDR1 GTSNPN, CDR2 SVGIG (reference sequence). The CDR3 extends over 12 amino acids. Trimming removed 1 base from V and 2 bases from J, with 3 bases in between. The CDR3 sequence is CAWSGTGNTIYF. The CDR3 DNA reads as TGTGCCTGGAGTGGTACTGGAAACACCATATATTTT.

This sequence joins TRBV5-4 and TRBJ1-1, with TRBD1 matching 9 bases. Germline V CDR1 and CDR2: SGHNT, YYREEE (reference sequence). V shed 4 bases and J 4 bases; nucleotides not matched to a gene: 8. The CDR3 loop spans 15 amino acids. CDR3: CASSEPGQGGTEAFF. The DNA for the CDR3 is TGTGCCAGCAGCGAACCGGGACAGGGAGGCACTGAAGCTTTCTTT. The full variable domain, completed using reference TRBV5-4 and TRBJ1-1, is ETGVTQSPTHLIKTRGQQVTLRCSSQSGHNTVSWYQQALGQGPQFIFQYYREEENGRGNFPPRFSGLQFPNYSSELNVNALELDDSALYLCASSEPGQGGTEAFFGQGTRLTVV.

For the CDR3, the DNA is TGTGCCAGCAGCTTAGCAACGAGCACCTTC. It yields the protein CASSLATSTF. V and J are TRBV7-2 and TRBJ1-2; D unresolved. The CDR3 contains 10 residues. V was shortened by 0 bases and J by 13 bases, with 6 bases between the two germline ends. CDR1 and CDR2 (germline): SGHTA, FQGNSA.

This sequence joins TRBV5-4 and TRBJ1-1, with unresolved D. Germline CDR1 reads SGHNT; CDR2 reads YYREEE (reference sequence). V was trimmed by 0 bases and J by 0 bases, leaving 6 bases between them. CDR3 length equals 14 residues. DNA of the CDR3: TGTGCCAGCAGCTTGGGACAAATGAACACTGAAGCTTTCTTT. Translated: CASSLGQMNTEAFF.

The CDR3 DNA sequence: TGTGCCAGCAGCTCTGCCCCGGGCACAGATACGCAGTATTTT. Protein sequence: CASSSAPGTDTQYF. This chain connects TRBV9 to TRBJ2-3; D gene unclear. The CDR3 is 14 residues long. The V end was cut by 4 bases, the J end by 1 base, with 10 bases between. Germline CDR1 reads SGDLS; CDR2 reads YYNGEE.

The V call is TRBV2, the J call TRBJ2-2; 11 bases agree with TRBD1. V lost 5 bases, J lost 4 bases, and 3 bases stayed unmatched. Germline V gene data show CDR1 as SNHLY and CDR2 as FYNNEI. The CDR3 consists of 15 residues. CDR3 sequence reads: CASSFGTGGTGELFF. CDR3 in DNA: TGTGCCAGCAGTTTTGGGACAGGGGGCACCGGGGAGCTGTTTTTT.

The DNA for the CDR3 is TGTGCCAGCAGTGAACGGGGGAGGACAGATACGCAGTATTTT. Translated, it gives CASSERGRTDTQYF. The gene calls are TRBV2 and TRBJ2-3; maybe TRBD2 (6 bases). Germline CDR1 and CDR2: SNHLY and FYNNEI. The CDR3 is 14 residues long. Trimming stripped 2 bases from V and 3 bases from J, with 9 bases between.

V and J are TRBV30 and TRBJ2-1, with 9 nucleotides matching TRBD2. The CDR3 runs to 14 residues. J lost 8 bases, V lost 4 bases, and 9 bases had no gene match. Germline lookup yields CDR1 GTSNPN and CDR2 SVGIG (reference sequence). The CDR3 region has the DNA TGTGCCTGGAACCCAGGGGTAGCGGGAGATGAGCAGTTCTTC. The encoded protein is CAWNPGVAGDEQFF.

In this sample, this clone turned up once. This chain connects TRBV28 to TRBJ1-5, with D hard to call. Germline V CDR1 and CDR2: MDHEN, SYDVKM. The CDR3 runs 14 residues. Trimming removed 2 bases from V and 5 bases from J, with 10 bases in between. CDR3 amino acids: CASSLGEGHQPQHF. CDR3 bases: TGTGCCAGCAGTTTAGGGGAGGGCCATCAGCCCCAGCATTTT.

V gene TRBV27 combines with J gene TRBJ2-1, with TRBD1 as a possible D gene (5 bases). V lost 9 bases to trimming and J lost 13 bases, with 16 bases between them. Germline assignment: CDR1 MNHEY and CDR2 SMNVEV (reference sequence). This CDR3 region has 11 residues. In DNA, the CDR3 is TGTGCCAGTACTCATGGGGCAGGACAGTTCTTC. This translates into CASTHGAGQFF.

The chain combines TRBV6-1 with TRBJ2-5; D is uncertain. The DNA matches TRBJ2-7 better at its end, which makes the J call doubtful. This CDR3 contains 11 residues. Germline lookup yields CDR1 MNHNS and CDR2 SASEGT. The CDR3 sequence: CASSELIEQYF. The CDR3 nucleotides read TGTGCCAGCAGTGAACTCATCGAGCAGTACTTC.

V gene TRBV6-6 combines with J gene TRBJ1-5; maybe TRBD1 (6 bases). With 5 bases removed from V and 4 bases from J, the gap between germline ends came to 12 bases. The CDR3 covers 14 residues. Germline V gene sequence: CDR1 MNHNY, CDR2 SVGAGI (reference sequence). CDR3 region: CASSVQGRNQPQHF. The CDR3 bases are TGTGCCAGCAGTGTACAGGGACGAAATCAGCCCCAGCATTTT.

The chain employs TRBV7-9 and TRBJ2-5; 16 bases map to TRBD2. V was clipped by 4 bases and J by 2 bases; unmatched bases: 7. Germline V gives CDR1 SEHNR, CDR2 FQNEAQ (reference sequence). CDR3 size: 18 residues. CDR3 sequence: CASSSSGTSGRAQETQYF. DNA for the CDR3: TGTGCCAGCAGCTCCTCCGGGACTAGCGGGAGGGCTCAAGAGACCCAGTACTTC.

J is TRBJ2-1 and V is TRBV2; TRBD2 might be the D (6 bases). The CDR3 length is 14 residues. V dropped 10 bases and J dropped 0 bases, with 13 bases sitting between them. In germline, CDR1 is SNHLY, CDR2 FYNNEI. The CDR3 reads CATQAGSSYNEQFF. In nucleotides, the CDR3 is TGTGCCACCCAGGCGGGGAGCTCCTACAATGAGCAGTTCTTC. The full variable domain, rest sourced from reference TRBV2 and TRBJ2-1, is EPEVTQTPSHQVTQMGQEVILRCVPISNHLYFYWYRQILGQKVEFLVSFYNNEISEKSEIFDDQFSVERPDGSNFTLKIRSTKLEDSAMYFCATQAGSSYNEQFFGPGTRLTVL.

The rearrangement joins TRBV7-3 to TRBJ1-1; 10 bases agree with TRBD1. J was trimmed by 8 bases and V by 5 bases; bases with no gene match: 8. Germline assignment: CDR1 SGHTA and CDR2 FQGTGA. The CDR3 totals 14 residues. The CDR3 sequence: CASSPTGGEPEAFF. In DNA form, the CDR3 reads TGTGCCAGCAGCCCGACAGGGGGCGAACCCGAAGCTTTCTTT.

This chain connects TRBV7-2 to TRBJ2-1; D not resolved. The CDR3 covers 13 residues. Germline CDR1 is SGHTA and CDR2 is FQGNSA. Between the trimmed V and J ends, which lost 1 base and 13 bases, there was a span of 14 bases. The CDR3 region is CASSLVAPAGQFF. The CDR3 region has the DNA TGTGCCAGCAGCTTAGTAGCCCCCGCCGGACAGTTCTTC.

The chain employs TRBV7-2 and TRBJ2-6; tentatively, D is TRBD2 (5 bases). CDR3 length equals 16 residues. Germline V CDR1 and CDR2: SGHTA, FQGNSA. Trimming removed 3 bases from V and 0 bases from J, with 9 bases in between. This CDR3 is CASSFSTSSGANVLTF. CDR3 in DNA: TGTGCCAGCAGCTTCTCTACTAGCTCTGGGGCCAACGTCCTGACTTTC.

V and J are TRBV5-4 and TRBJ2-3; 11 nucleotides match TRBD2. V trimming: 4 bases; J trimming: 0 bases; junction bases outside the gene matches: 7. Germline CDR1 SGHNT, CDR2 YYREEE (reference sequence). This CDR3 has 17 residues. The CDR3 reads CASSPRLAGPSTDTQYF. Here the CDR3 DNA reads TGTGCCAGCAGCCCCCGACTAGCGGGGCCTAGCACAGATACGCAGTATTTT.

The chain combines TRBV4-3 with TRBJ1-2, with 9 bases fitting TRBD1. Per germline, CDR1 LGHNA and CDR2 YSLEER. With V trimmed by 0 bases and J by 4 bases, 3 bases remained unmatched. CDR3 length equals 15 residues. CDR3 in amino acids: CASSQEHRGPYGYTF. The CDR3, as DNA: TGCGCCAGCAGCCAAGAACACAGGGGGCCCTATGGCTACACCTTC.

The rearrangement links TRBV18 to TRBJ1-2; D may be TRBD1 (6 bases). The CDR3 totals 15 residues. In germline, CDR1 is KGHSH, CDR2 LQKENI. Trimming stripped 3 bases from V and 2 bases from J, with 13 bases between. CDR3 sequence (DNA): TGTGCCAGCTCACCGCGGGCCACAGGGAACTATGGCTACACCTTC. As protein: CASSPRATGNYGYTF.

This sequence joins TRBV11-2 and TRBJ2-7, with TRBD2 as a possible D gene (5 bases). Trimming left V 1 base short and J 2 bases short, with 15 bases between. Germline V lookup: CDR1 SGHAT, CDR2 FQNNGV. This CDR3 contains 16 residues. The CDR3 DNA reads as TGTGCCAGCAGCTTAGGTAGGAGGACCGACCCCTACGAGCAGTACTTC. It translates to CASSLGRRTDPYEQYF. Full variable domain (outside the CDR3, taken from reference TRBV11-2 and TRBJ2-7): EAGVAQSPRYKIIEKRQSVAFWCNPISGHATLYWYQQILGQGPKLLIQFQNNGVVDDSQLPKDRFSAERLKGVDSTLKIQPAKLEDSAVYLCASSLGRRTDPYEQYFGPGTRLTVT.

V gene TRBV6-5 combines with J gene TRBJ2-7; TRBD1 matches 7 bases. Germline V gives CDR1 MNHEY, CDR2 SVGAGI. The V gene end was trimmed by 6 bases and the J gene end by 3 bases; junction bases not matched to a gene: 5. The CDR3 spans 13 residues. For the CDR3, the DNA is TGTGCCAGCAGCACCAACAGGGGCTACGAGCAGTACTTC. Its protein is CASSTNRGYEQYF.

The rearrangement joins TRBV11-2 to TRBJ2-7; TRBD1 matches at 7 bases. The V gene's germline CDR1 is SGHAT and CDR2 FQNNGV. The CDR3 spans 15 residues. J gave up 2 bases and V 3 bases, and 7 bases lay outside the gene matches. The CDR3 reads CASSFIGQAPYEQYF. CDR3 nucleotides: TGTGCCAGCAGCTTCATAGGACAGGCTCCCTACGAGCAGTACTTC.

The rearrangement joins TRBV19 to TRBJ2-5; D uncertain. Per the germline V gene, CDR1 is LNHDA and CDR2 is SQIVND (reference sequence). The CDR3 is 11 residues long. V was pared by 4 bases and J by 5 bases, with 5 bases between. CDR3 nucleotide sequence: TGTGCCAGTAGTACTCTCGAGACCCAGTACTTC. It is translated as CASSTLETQYF.

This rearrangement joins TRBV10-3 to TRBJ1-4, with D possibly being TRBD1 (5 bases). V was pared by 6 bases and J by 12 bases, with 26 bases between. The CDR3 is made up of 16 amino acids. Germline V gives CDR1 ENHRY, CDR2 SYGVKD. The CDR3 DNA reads TGTGCCATCAGCGCCAGAGGCCGGAGGGCTCTAGGGGAACTGTTTTTT. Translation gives CAISARGRRALGELFF.

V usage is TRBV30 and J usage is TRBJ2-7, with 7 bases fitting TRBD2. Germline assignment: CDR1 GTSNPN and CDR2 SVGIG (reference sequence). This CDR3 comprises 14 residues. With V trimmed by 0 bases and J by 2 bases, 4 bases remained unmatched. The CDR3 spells CAWSVKSGTYEQYF. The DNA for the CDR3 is TGTGCCTGGAGTGTAAAAAGCGGGACCTACGAGCAGTACTTC.

The CDR3 DNA is TGTGCCAGCAGCTTAGATGGGGGGGGACAGGGGGAGACCCAGTACTTC. Its translation is CASSLDGGGQGETQYF. The chain uses TRBV7-2 and TRBJ2-5, with 10 bases fitting TRBD1. V was clipped by 1 base and J by 5 bases; unmatched bases: 7. The CDR3 length is 16 residues. The germline CDR1 and CDR2 sequences are SGHTA and FQGNSA.

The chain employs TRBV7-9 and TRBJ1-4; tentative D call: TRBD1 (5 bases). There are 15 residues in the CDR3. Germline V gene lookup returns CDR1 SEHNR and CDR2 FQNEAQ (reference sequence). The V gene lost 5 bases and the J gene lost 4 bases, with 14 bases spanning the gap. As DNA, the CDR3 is TGTGCCAGCAGCCCGCGGGACTTTCATAATGAAAAACTGTTTTTT. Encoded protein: CASSPRDFHNEKLFF.